These 16 T cell receptor beta chains came from one sample sequenced in a study of blood T cell repertoires in COVID-19. TCRdb's table, derived via immunoSEQ multiplex PCR, lists solely in-frame clones and lacks some. The data show some 170,000 clones, 85% to 90% seen once. What was sequenced was PBMCs or T cells enriched from blood (not recorded which). The receptor set was obtained from a man between 40 and 49 years old who had recovered from COVID-19.

The V and J genes are TRBV30 and TRBJ1-2, with 7 nucleotides matching TRBD1. V gave up 8 bases and J gave up 5 bases; unmatched junction bases: 17. Per the germline V gene, CDR1 is GTSNPN and CDR2 is SVGIG (reference sequence). The CDR3 length is 15 residues. This chain's CDR3 is CAIPEGQGEGYGYTF. The CDR3 DNA is TGTGCCATACCCGAGGGCCAGGGGGAAGGATATGGCTACACCTTC.

The genes are TRBV28 and TRBJ1-2; 7 nucleotides line up with TRBD1. The CDR3 is 13 residues long. Germline CDR1 is MDHEN and CDR2 is SYDVKM. Unmatched junction bases numbered 4, after V lost 7 bases and J lost 2 bases. In DNA form, the CDR3 reads TGTGCCAGCACGCCCAGGGGGAACTATGGCTACACCTTC. As protein: CASTPRGNYGYTF.

The chain uses TRBV5-1 and TRBJ2-1; possible D gene TRBD2, 5 bases. Trimming removed 0 bases from V and 4 bases from J, with 14 bases in between. The CDR3 runs 16 residues. Germline V gene sequence: CDR1 SGHRS, CDR2 YFSETQ. The CDR3 coding sequence is TGCGCCAGCAGCTTGGCCCCCCTAGCTGATTACAATGAGCAGTTCTTC. This gives the protein CASSLAPLADYNEQFF.

The rearrangement uses TRBV6-5 and TRBJ2-1; tentative D call: TRBD2 (6 bases). The V gene lost 2 bases and the J gene lost 1 base, with 9 bases spanning the gap. CDR3 length equals 15 residues. Germline CDR1 and CDR2: MNHEY and SVGAGI. The CDR3 reads CASSYIGSSYNEQFF. CDR3 DNA sequence: TGTGCCAGCAGTTACATCGGGAGTTCCTACAATGAGCAGTTCTTC.

The V call is TRBV15, the J call TRBJ1-3; D might be TRBD1 (5 bases). Germline lookup yields CDR1 LNHNV and CDR2 YYDKDF (reference sequence). V lost 0 bases to trimming and J lost 4 bases, with 10 bases between them. The CDR3 consists of 15 residues. In nucleotides, the CDR3 is TGTGCCACCAGCAGAGATCAGGGCAGCGGAAACACCATATATTTT. It codes for CATSRDQGSGNTIYF.

This clone was seen just once. The chain employs TRBV19 and TRBJ1-6; 11 nucleotides agree with TRBD1. CDR3 length: 16 amino acids. After removal of 7 bases from V and 10 bases from J, the junction contained 12 bases not matched to a gene. Germline V gives CDR1 LNHDA, CDR2 SQIVND (reference sequence). The DNA of the CDR3 is TGTGCCAGTACCCCCCGGGACAGGGGGTTCGGCTCACCCCTCCACTTT. Protein: CASTPRDRGFGSPLHF.

The gene calls are TRBV9 and TRBJ2-7; the match to TRBD1 covers 8 bases. Germline V gene lookup returns CDR1 SGDLS and CDR2 YYNGEE. There are 14 residues in the CDR3. V was pared by 5 bases and J by 2 bases, with 6 bases of the junction left unmatched. This CDR3 is CASSQTGATYEQYF. CDR3 nucleotides: TGTGCCAGCAGTCAGACAGGGGCAACCTACGAGCAGTACTTC.

The chain carries TRBV3-1 (or the pseudogene TRBV3-2) and TRBJ1-1; TRBD1 is a possible D gene (5 bases). The V end lost 4 bases, the J end lost 3 bases, and 12 bases lay between the germline ends. Germline loops: CDR1 LGHDT, CDR2 YNNKEL (reference sequence). This CDR3 has 14 residues. CDR3 sequence reads: CASSPRRADTEAFF. CDR3 coding DNA: TGTGCCAGCAGCCCCCGCAGGGCGGACACTGAAGCTTTCTTT.

The chain has TRBV19 and TRBJ1-1; TRBD1 is a possible D gene (6 bases). The germline V gene has CDR1 LNHDA and CDR2 SQIVND (reference sequence). This CDR3 has 13 amino acids. V was cut by 3 bases and J by 6 bases, with 11 bases left in between. CDR3 sequence: CASSMTGFPEAFF. Written as DNA, the CDR3 is TGTGCCAGTAGTATGACAGGTTTCCCTGAAGCTTTCTTT.

Here the CDR3 reads CASSLGQSYYGYTF. DNA of the CDR3: TGTGCCAGCAGTTTGGGACAGAGTTATTATGGCTACACCTTC. V is TRBV6-2 or TRBV6-3 and J is TRBJ1-2; 7 nucleotides line up with TRBD1. Germline values: CDR1 MNHEY, CDR2 SVGEGT. V lost 4 bases and J lost 5; bases outside the gene matches: 7. CDR3 length equals 14 residues.

The chain is built from TRBV28 and TRBJ1-4; D remains unclear. This CDR3 is 11 amino acids long. The germline V gene encodes CDR1 MDHEN and CDR2 SYDVKM. The V end was cut by 6 bases, the J end by 5 bases, with 4 bases between. The CDR3, as DNA: TGTGCCAGCAGCCAGAATGAAAAACTGTTTTTT. This sequence encodes CASSQNEKLFF.

The chain joins TRBV18 to TRBJ1-5; D is uncertain. This CDR3 comprises 15 residues. Per germline, CDR1 KGHSH and CDR2 LQKENI. The V end was cut by 0 bases, the J end by 3 bases, with 9 bases between. The CDR3 nucleotides are TGTGCCAGCTCACCACCTGGGAGAGACAATCAGCCCCAGCATTTT. This translates into CASSPPGRDNQPQHF.

The chain has TRBV7-9 and TRBJ1-5; no firm D call. Trimming removed 3 bases at V and 6 bases at J, with 6 bases between. Per germline, CDR1 SEHNR and CDR2 FQNEAQ (reference sequence). The CDR3 is made up of 12 amino acids. This CDR3 reads CASSFRGQPQHF. The CDR3 nucleotides read TGTGCCAGCAGCTTTCGGGGTCAGCCCCAGCATTTT. Supplemented by reference TRBV7-9 and TRBJ1-5, the full variable domain reads DTGVSQNPRHKITKRGQNVTFRCDPISEHNRLYWYRQTLGQGPEFLTYFQNEAQLEKSRLLSDRFSAERPKGSFSTLEIQRTEQGDSAMYLCASSFRGQPQHFGDGTRLSIL.

This chain connects TRBV29-1 to TRBJ2-7; the D is unclear. Germline values: CDR1 SQVTM, CDR2 ANQGSEA. This CDR3 is 13 amino acids long. V lost 2 bases to trimming and J lost 1 base, with 9 bases between them. The CDR3 DNA is TGCAGCGTTGAAACCCAGGTTTCCTACGAGCAGTACTTC. Protein sequence: CSVETQVSYEQYF.

The rearrangement joins TRBV7-2 to TRBJ2-7; 8 bases are shared with TRBD2. The CDR3 sequence is 14 residues long. Germline V gene sequence: CDR1 SGHTA, CDR2 FQGNSA. V lost 5 bases, J lost 4 bases, and 7 bases stayed unmatched. The CDR3 DNA follows: TGTGCCAGCAGCCCCGGGGAGCGGGAGTACGAGCAGTACTTC. It codes for CASSPGEREYEQYF.

This chain's CDR3 is CASSTTSGGYTDTQYF. CDR3 nucleotide sequence: TGTGCCAGCAGCACGACTAGCGGGGGGTACACAGATACGCAGTATTTT. This rearrangement joins TRBV11-2 to TRBJ2-3; 13 bases align to TRBD2. The CDR3 loop spans 16 amino acids. V lost 5 bases and J lost 2; bases outside the gene matches: 4. CDR1 and CDR2 (germline): SGHAT, FQNNGV. The variable domain in full, completed from reference TRBV11-2 and TRBJ2-3, reads EAGVAQSPRYKIIEKRQSVAFWCNPISGHATLYWYQQILGQGPKLLIQFQNNGVVDDSQLPKDRFSAERLKGVDSTLKIQPAKLEDSAVYLCASSTTSGGYTDTQYFGPGTRLTVL.